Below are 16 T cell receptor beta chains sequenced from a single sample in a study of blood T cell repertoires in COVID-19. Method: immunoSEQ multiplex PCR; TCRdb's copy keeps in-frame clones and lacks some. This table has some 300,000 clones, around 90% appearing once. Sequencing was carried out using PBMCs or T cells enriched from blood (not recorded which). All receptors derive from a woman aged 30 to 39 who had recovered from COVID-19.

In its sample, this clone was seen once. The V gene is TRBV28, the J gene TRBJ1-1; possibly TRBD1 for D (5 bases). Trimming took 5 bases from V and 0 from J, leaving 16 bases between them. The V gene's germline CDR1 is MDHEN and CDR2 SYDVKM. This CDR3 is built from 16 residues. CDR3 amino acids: CASSPFSRDLNTEAFF. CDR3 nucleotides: TGTGCCAGCAGTCCCTTCAGCAGGGATTTGAACACTGAAGCTTTCTTT.

The CDR3 DNA is TGCAGCGTTGAAGGGGCGGGTCGGTACGAGCAGTACTTC. Translation: CSVEGAGRYEQYF. The V gene is TRBV29-1, the J gene TRBJ2-7, with D possibly TRBD2 on 5 matching bases. This CDR3 contains 13 residues. CDR1 is SQVTM, CDR2 ANQGSEA, per germline. Trimming took 1 base from V and 4 from J, leaving 11 bases between them.

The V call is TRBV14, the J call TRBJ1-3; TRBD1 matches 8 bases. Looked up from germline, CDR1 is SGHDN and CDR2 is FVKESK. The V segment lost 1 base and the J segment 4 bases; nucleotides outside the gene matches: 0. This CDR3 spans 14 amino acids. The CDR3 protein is CASSQAGGGNTIYF. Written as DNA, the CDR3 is TGTGCCAGCAGCCAAGCAGGGGGCGGAAACACCATATATTTT.

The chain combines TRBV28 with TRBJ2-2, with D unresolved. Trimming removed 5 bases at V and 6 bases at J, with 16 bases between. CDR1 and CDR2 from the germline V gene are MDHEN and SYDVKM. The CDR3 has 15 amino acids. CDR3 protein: CASSLAFRGPGELFF. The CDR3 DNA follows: TGTGCCAGCAGTCTTGCGTTTCGCGGCCCCGGGGAGCTGTTTTTT. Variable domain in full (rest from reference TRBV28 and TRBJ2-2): DVKVTQSSRYLVKRTGEKVFLECVQDMDHENMFWYRQDPGLGLRLIYFSYDVKMKEKGDIPEGYSVSREKKERFSLILESASTNQTSMYLCASSLAFRGPGELFFGEGSRLTVL.

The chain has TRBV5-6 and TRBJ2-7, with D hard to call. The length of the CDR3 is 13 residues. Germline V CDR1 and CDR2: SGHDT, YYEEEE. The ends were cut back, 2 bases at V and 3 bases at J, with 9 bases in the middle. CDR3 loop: CASSLLAFYEQYF. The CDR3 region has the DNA TGTGCCAGCAGCTTACTCGCCTTCTACGAGCAGTACTTC.

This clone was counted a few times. The CDR3 nucleotides are TGTGCCAGTAGTATAATTACAGGGGGCGGTCAGCCCCAGCATTTT. This sequence encodes CASSIITGGGQPQHF. The chain couples TRBV19 to TRBJ1-5, with 9 positions matching TRBD1. CDR1 is LNHDA and CDR2 is SQIVND in the germline V gene (reference sequence). Losses at the gene ends were 2 bases for V and 6 bases for J; bases not matched to a gene: 5. The CDR3 is 15 amino acids.

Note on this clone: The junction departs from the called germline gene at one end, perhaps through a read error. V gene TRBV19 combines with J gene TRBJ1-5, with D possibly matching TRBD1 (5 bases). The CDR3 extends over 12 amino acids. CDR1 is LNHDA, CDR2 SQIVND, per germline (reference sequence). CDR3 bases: TGTGCCAGCCAGGGCCCCCCTCAGCCCCGGCATTTT. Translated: CASQGPPQPRHF.

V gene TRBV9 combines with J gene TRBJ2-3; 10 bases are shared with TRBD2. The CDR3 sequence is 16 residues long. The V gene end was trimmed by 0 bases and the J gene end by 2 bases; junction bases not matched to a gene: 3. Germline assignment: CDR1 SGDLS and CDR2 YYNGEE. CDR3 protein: CASSVASGGHTDTQYF. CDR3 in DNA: TGTGCCAGCAGCGTAGCTAGCGGGGGCCACACAGATACGCAGTATTTT.

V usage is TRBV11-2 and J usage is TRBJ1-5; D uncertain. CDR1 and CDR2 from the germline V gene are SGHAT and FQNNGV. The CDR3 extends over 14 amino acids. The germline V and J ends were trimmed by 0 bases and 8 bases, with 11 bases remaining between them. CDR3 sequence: CASSLDHVTEPQHF. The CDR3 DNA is TGTGCCAGCAGCTTAGATCACGTTACGGAGCCCCAGCATTTT.

CDR3 coding DNA: TGCGCCAGCAGCTTGGCCAGACCGAGCGCTGAAGCTTTCTTT. Its translation: CASSLARPSAEAFF. The chain couples TRBV5-1 to TRBJ1-1; no firm D call. Trimming removed 0 bases from V and 6 bases from J, with 12 bases in between. CDR3 length: 14 amino acids. Per the germline V gene, CDR1 is SGHRS and CDR2 is YFSETQ.

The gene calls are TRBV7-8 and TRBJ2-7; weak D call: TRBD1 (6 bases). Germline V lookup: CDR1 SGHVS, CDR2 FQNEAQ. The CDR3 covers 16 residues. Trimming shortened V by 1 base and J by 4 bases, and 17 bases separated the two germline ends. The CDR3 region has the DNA TGTGCCAGCAGCTTAGATTCAGGGGCCGATCGATACGAGCAGTACTTC. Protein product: CASSLDSGADRYEQYF.

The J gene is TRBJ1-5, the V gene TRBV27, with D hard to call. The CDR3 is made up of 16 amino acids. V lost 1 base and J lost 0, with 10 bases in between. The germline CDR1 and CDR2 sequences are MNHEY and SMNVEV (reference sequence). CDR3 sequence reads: CASSLYGLYSNQPQHF. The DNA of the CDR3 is TGTGCCAGCAGTTTATATGGCCTGTATAGCAATCAGCCCCAGCATTTT.

The CDR3 coding sequence is TGCGCCAGCAGCTTGGCCCCTAGCGCCGTACGCACAGATACGCAGTATTTT. Translated: CASSLAPSAVRTDTQYF. This chain connects TRBV5-1 to TRBJ2-3, with a possible D match to TRBD2 (6 bases). This CDR3 has 17 residues. V shed 0 bases and J shed 1 base, with 15 bases lying between them. Per germline, CDR1 SGHRS and CDR2 YFSETQ.

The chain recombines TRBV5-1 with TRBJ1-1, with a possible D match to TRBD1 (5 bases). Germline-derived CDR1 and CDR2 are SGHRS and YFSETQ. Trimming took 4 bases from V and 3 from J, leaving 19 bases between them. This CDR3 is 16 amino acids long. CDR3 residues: CASSRIPGRPDTEAFF. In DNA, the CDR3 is TGCGCCAGCAGCCGGATCCCAGGGCGCCCTGACACTGAAGCTTTCTTT.

In DNA, the CDR3 is TGCGCCAGCAGTGAGGGGTCAAGGGGAGCTTTCTTT. Translated: CASSEGSRGAFF. V and J are TRBV10-1 and TRBJ1-1; possible D gene TRBD1, 5 bases. The CDR3 is 12 residues long. Germline V lookup: CDR1 WNHNN, CDR2 SYGVQD (reference sequence). V dropped 2 bases and J dropped 10 bases, with 11 bases sitting between them.

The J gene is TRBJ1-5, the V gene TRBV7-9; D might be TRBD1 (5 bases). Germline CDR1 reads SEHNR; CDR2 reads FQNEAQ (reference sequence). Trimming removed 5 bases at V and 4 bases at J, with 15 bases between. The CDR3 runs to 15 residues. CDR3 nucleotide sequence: TGTGCCAGCAGCCCCCTGGGGGGGAGGAATCAGCCCCAGCATTTT. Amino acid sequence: CASSPLGGRNQPQHF. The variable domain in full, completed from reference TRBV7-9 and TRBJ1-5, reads DTGVSQNPRHKITKRGQNVTFRCDPISEHNRLYWYRQTLGQGPEFLTYFQNEAQLEKSRLLSDRFSAERPKGSFSTLEIQRTEQGDSAMYLCASSPLGGRNQPQHFGDGTRLSIL.